The 15 T cell receptor beta chains below all came from one sample that was sequenced in a study of regulatory T cells in long-lasting Graves disease. To make TCR beta libraries, researchers used iRepertoire HTBI primers and Arm-PCR of CDR3 regions. TCRdb called the multiplex PCR reads again in MiXCR, with one record for every CDR3 protein. The sample records 300,000 or so distinct CDR3 sequences, around 19% being singletons. Time point indicated: persistent/refractory GD, antithyroid drugs over 5 years with positive TRAb. TCR sequences were obtained from RNA taken from PBMCs. The sample consisted of peripheral blood mononuclear cells (PBMCs), taken when the disease was refractory, from a patient treated with antithyroid drugs. These receptors came from a female donor with Graves disease.

This clonotype was detected many times. This chain connects TRBV20-1 to TRBJ2-7; 7 bases align to TRBD1. In germline, CDR1 is DFQATT, CDR2 SNEGSKA (reference sequence). The CDR3 is made up of 14 amino acids. Trimming cost V 5 bases and J 5 bases; bases outside gene matches: 12. The CDR3 region has the DNA TGCAGTGCTGGGGATAGGACAGGTTTGGACGAGCAGTACTTC. Encoded protein: CSAGDRTGLDEQYF.

With regard to this clonotype: Germline is not matched at one junction end, which may reflect a read error. The chain links TRBV7-2 to TRBJ1-5, with D perhaps TRBD1 (6 bases). CDR1 and CDR2 (germline): SGHTA, FQGNSA. This CDR3 comprises 15 residues. DNA of the CDR3: TGTGCCAGCAGCCCGCAGGGGCAGCGGCTGGGGGGCCAAGATTTT. It yields the protein CASSPQGQRLGGQDF.

The chain is built from TRBV12-3 or TRBV12-4 and TRBJ2-1; 9 bases map to TRBD2. CDR3 length: 14 amino acids. Trimming removed 5 bases from V and 10 bases from J; junction bases left unmatched: 9. Here the CDR3 reads CASSRAGGPGEQFF. The DNA for the CDR3 is TGTGCCAGCAGTCGGGCGGGGGGGCCGGGAGAGCAGTTCTTC.

This clonotype was observed many times. The gene calls are TRBV10-3 and TRBJ1-1; 11 bases line up with TRBD1. Germline loops: CDR1 ENHRY, CDR2 SYGVKD. Unmatched junction bases numbered 5, after V lost 6 bases and J lost 5 bases. The CDR3 is 14 amino acids. CDR3 amino acids: CAISGGQGVTEAFF. CDR3 DNA: TGTGCCATCAGCGGGGGACAGGGGGTGACTGAAGCTTTCTTT.

The rearrangement uses TRBV19 and TRBJ1-4, with 8 bases aligning to TRBD1. J was trimmed by 8 bases and V by 8 bases; bases with no gene match: 10. Germline CDR1 LNHDA, CDR2 SQIVND (reference sequence). The CDR3 is 14 amino acids. Written as DNA, the CDR3 is TGTGCCAGTTGTCCCACAGGGGGAGTAGAAAAACTGTTTTTT. Its translation: CASCPTGGVEKLFF.

The chain links TRBV2 to TRBJ2-3; 9 bases line up with TRBD2. The CDR3 length is 17 residues. V was clipped by 7 bases and J by 2 bases; unmatched bases: 13. Germline-derived CDR1 and CDR2 are SNHLY and FYNNEI. The CDR3 DNA is TGTGCCAGCAATAGACCGGCTAGCGGGGTGAACACAGATACGCAGTATTTT. Translating it yields CASNRPASGVNTDTQYF.

The chain is built from TRBV30 and TRBJ1-3; unclear D gene. The ends were cut back, 4 bases at V and 3 bases at J, with 13 bases in the middle. The CDR3 is 14 amino acids. The germline V gene has CDR1 GTSNPN and CDR2 SVGIG (reference sequence). The CDR3 bases are TGTGCCTGGACCCGTCGGGGAGTTGGAAACACCATATATTTT. Amino acid sequence: CAWTRRGVGNTIYF.

This clonotype was counted ten times or more. CDR3 region: CASSLSGTSAPNEQFF. The CDR3 DNA follows: TGTGCCAGCAGTTTATCCGGGACTAGCGCTCCCAATGAGCAGTTCTTC. The chain carries TRBV28 and TRBJ2-1; 10 positions agree with TRBD2. CDR3 size: 16 residues. Losses at the gene ends were 1 base for V and 6 bases for J; bases not matched to a gene: 6. Per the germline V gene, CDR1 is MDHEN and CDR2 is SYDVKM.

This clonotype was seen repeatedly, ten times or more. The chain employs TRBV12-3 or TRBV12-4 and TRBJ1-1, with D possibly matching TRBD1 (5 bases). Trimming cost V 5 bases and J 4 bases, with 8 bases left between them. The CDR3 consists of 12 residues. Here the CDR3 reads CASSPRGTEAFF. In nucleotides, the CDR3 is TGTGCCAGCAGTCCAAGGGGCACTGAAGCTTTCTTT.

The V gene is TRBV12-3 or TRBV12-4, the J gene TRBJ2-1; 14 nucleotides align to TRBD2. Trimming took 3 bases from V and 7 from J; bases not matched to a gene: 2. This CDR3 contains 15 residues. CDR3 protein: CASSFGTSGRNEQFF. The DNA for the CDR3 is TGTGCCAGCAGTTTCGGGACTAGCGGGAGAAATGAGCAGTTCTTC.

The chain employs TRBV15 and TRBJ1-5; no definite D call. With 3 bases removed from V and 11 bases from J, the gap between germline ends came to 17 bases. The CDR3 length is 14 residues. Germline V gene data show CDR1 as LNHNV and CDR2 as YYDKDF (reference sequence). The CDR3: CATSRGSGSPAQHF. CDR3 coding DNA: TGTGCCACCAGCAGGGGGTCCGGGTCCCCGGCCCAGCATTTT.

The chain joins TRBV29-1 to TRBJ2-2; D tentatively reads TRBD1 or TRBD2 (7 bases each). CDR1 is SQVTM, CDR2 ANQGSEA, per germline. The CDR3 runs 13 residues. V was cut by 4 bases and J by 4 bases, with 10 bases left in between. As DNA, the CDR3 is TGCAGCGTTGCCAGGGGGGGCACCGGGGAGCTGTTTTTT. Translating gives CSVARGGTGELFF.

This clonotype was seen ten or more times. J is TRBJ2-2 and V is TRBV12-3 or TRBV12-4; possibly TRBD1 or TRBD2 for D (5 bases each). CDR3 length: 15 residues. Trimming removed 6 bases from V and 0 bases from J, with 11 bases in between. CDR3 in amino acids: CASRRGWANTGELFF. Here the CDR3 DNA reads TGTGCCAGCAGGAGGGGATGGGCGAACACCGGGGAGCTGTTTTTT.

This clonotype was observed a single time. This may be a read error: a much more frequent sequence differs by one nucleotide. The conserved phenylalanine or tryptophan is not found at the CDR3 terminus, so this likely reflects a read error. The gene calls are TRBV12-3 or TRBV12-4 and TRBJ1-1, with D unclear. Trimming shortened V by 3 bases and J by 3 bases, and 8 bases separated the two germline ends. This CDR3 has 13 amino acids. The DNA of the CDR3 is TGTGCCAGCAGTTTGTACAGAGACACTGAAGCTTTCCTT. Its translation is CASSLYRDTEAFL.

In this sample, this clonotype turned up once. The V and J genes are TRBV20-1 and TRBJ2-7, with D uncertain. Germline V gene sequence: CDR1 DFQATT, CDR2 SNEGSKA (reference sequence). This CDR3 contains 12 residues. V was cut by 6 bases and J by 2 bases, with 11 bases left in between. Here the CDR3 reads CSAPFGPYEQYF. The CDR3 coding sequence is TGCAGTGCCCCGTTTGGGCCCTACGAGCAGTACTTC.